This T cell receptor (beta chain) was profiled in a study of response to subunit inactivated influenza vaccine. Study conclusions and caveats: Authors suggested each seasonal influenza vaccination recruits few new T cells.

TCRdb re-derived calls from the RT-PCR reads in MiXCR, one entry per CDR3 protein. The sample lists approximately 520,000 distinct CDR3 sequences, 25% occurring once. This clonotype occurred a few times. Its specificity is not known. Deletions cut 6 bases from V and 1 base from J, with 18 bases between. This CDR3 is built from 15 residues. Germline assignment: CDR1 DFQATT and CDR2 SNEGSKA (reference sequence). The receptor comes from a man in his forties or fifties who received an inactivated influenza vaccine. V gene TRBV20-1 combines with J gene TRBJ1-1; D is possibly TRBD1 (5 bases). The sequencing used CD4+ T cells sorted from PBMCs, collected about 5 days after vaccination. The CDR3 is CSAPIPPGQNTEAFF. CDR3 in DNA: TGCAGTGCCCCGATCCCTCCCGGACAGAACACTGAAGCTTTCTTT.